The clone carrying this T cell receptor beta chain was counted at least ten times. This specimen comes from a study of identical twins. TCRdb independently ran MiXCR on the 5' RACE reads; one entry per CDR3 protein. Among a few hundred thousand distinct CDR3 sequences listed, 24% were seen once. Germline CDR1 MNHNS, CDR2 SASEGT. The CDR3 spans 14 residues. Germline trimming cut 6 bases from V and 3 bases from J; bases unmatched to any gene: 5. These data also formed part of another study, on T cells expressing NK-cell markers. That report notes: HCMV seropositivity marked most of the eight sequenced donors; one was seronegative.

V gene TRBV6-1 combines with J gene TRBJ2-7, with 10 bases lining up with TRBD2. The clonotype originates from a woman under 30 in good health. Specimen: CD4+ T cells sorted from blood. The CDR3 DNA follows: TGTGCCAGCAGGTTGGGACTAGCGAGCTACGAGCAGTACTTC. This translates into CASRLGLASYEQYF.